One sample yielded the 25 T cell receptor beta chains listed below, sequenced in a study of blood T cell repertoires in COVID-19. Clones were sequenced by immunoSEQ multiplex PCR, and TCRdb holds only the in-frame ones, with some missing. The table lists under 100,000 clones, about nine tenths of them singletons, with approximately 3.6% in the top ten. Sequenced input: peripheral blood. Receptor source: a woman between 70 and 85 years old with acute or convalescent COVID-19.

This rearrangement joins TRBV28 to TRBJ1-4, with TRBD1 matching 8 bases. Germline CDR1 MDHEN, CDR2 SYDVKM. Trimming removed 3 bases from V and 9 bases from J; junction bases left unmatched: 6. The CDR3 loop spans 14 amino acids. The CDR3 sequence is CASSFSGQGKKLFF. The CDR3 DNA reads as TGTGCCAGCAGTTTTTCAGGACAGGGTAAAAAACTGTTTTTT.

V is TRBV2 and J is TRBJ1-4; the D gene is possibly TRBD1 (5 bases). The germline V gene has CDR1 SNHLY and CDR2 FYNNEI. This CDR3 comprises 13 residues. Between the trimmed V and J ends, which lost 8 bases and 7 bases, there was a span of 14 bases. The CDR3 here is CASYFMQGEKLFF. CDR3 coding DNA: TGTGCCAGCTACTTCATGCAGGGTGAAAAACTGTTTTTT.

The gene calls are TRBV7-9 and TRBJ1-1; TRBD1 aligns across 7 bases. Germline assignment: CDR1 SEHNR and CDR2 FQNEAQ (reference sequence). CDR3 length: 15 amino acids. The junction had 6 bases not matched to a gene; V was cut back by 5 bases and J by 0 bases. Written as DNA, the CDR3 is TGTGCCAGCAGCGTTAAGGGACAGATGAACACTGAAGCTTTCTTT. This translates into CASSVKGQMNTEAFF.

This chain joins TRBV5-1 and TRBJ2-1; the match to TRBD2 covers 16 bases. The CDR3 has 18 amino acids. The germline V gene encodes CDR1 SGHRS and CDR2 YFSETQ. Germline trimming cut 5 bases from V and 4 bases from J; bases unmatched to any gene: 9. CDR3 sequence (DNA): TGCGCCAGCAGACCGGGACTAGCGGGAGGGCCCAGGTACAATGAGCAGTTCTTC. Translated: CASRPGLAGGPRYNEQFF.

The CDR3 reads CASSPRTGGGNEQFF. Written as DNA, the CDR3 is TGTGCCAGCAGCCCCCGGACAGGGGGCGGGAATGAGCAGTTCTTC. V usage is TRBV3-1 (or the pseudogene TRBV3-2) and J usage is TRBJ2-1, with 11 bases fitting TRBD1. The V segment lost 4 bases and the J segment 7 bases; nucleotides outside the gene matches: 6. CDR3 size: 15 residues. Germline CDR1 and CDR2: LGHDT and YNNKEL (reference sequence).

The CDR3 DNA is TGTGCCAGCAGCTTGGCCCTGGCAGGGGCGAATTCACCCCTCCACTTT. Translated, it gives CASSLALAGANSPLHF. The chain uses TRBV5-5 and TRBJ1-6, with D tentatively TRBD1 (6 bases). The CDR3 covers 16 residues. V lost 0 bases and J 7 bases, leaving 14 bases between the germline ends. Germline V lookup: CDR1 SGHKS, CDR2 YYEKEE (reference sequence).

This sequence joins TRBV28 and TRBJ1-1; TRBD1 agrees at 7 bases. Germline V gene data show CDR1 as MDHEN and CDR2 as SYDVKM. The CDR3 extends over 14 amino acids. Unmatched junction bases numbered 6, after V lost 3 bases and J lost 5 bases. The CDR3 here is CASSFIGGRTEAFF. CDR3 sequence (DNA): TGTGCCAGCAGTTTCATAGGGGGCAGGACTGAAGCTTTCTTT.

This chain connects TRBV3-1 (or the pseudogene TRBV3-2) to TRBJ2-1; 10 bases fit TRBD2. Germline V CDR1 and CDR2: LGHDT, YNNKEL (reference sequence). V gave up 4 bases and J gave up 9 bases; unmatched junction bases: 3. The length of the CDR3 is 13 residues. The CDR3 is CASSLSGGPEQFF. CDR3 nucleotide sequence: TGTGCCAGCAGCCTTAGCGGGGGGCCTGAGCAGTTCTTC.

The rearrangement links TRBV6-5 to TRBJ1-1, with D perhaps TRBD1 (5 bases). CDR1 is MNHEY and CDR2 is SVGAGI in the germline V gene. The CDR3 runs to 13 residues. Trimming removed 7 bases from V and 1 base from J, with 10 bases in between. The CDR3 region has the DNA TGTGCCAGCACCCAGGGTACGAACACTGAAGCTTTCTTT. It codes for CASTQGTNTEAFF.

The V call is TRBV18, the J call TRBJ2-2; TRBD2 might be the D (6 bases). The CDR3 loop spans 15 amino acids. The V gene lost 7 bases and the J gene lost 2 bases, with 14 bases spanning the gap. Germline values: CDR1 KGHSH, CDR2 LQKENI. CDR3 loop: CASFGERVNTGELFF. In DNA, the CDR3 is TGTGCCAGCTTCGGGGAGCGGGTAAACACCGGGGAGCTGTTTTTT.

The V gene is TRBV11-3, the J gene TRBJ1-1; tentatively, D is TRBD1 (5 bases). This CDR3 contains 14 residues. Between the trimmed V and J ends, which lost 2 bases and 4 bases, there was a span of 11 bases. The germline V gene encodes CDR1 SGHNT and CDR2 YENEEA. The CDR3 reads CASSLKAGVTEAFF. In DNA form, the CDR3 reads TGTGCCAGCAGCTTAAAAGCGGGGGTCACTGAAGCTTTCTTT. The entire variable domain, with the rest obtained from reference TRBV11-3 and TRBJ1-1, is as follows: EAGVVQSPRYKIIEKKQPVAFWCNPISGHNTLYWYLQNLGQGPELLIRYENEEAVDDSQLPKDRFSAERLKGVDSTLKIQPAELGDSAVYLCASSLKAGVTEAFFGQGTRLTVV.

J is TRBJ2-1 and V is TRBV2; 7 bases map to TRBD2. The germline V gene encodes CDR1 SNHLY and CDR2 FYNNEI. This CDR3 region has 19 residues. With V trimmed by 1 base and J by 1 base, 13 bases remained unmatched. The CDR3 protein is CASSEVGGRAFVSYNEQFF. Here the CDR3 DNA reads TGTGCCAGCAGTGAAGTCGGGGGGAGGGCCTTTGTGTCCTACAATGAGCAGTTCTTC.

The rearrangement links TRBV14 to TRBJ1-1; the D gene is possibly TRBD1 (6 bases). Per germline, CDR1 SGHDN and CDR2 FVKESK. V was cut by 2 bases and J by 3 bases, with 10 bases left in between. CDR3 length equals 14 residues. The CDR3 sequence: CASSQLTGYTEAFF. DNA of the CDR3: TGTGCCAGCAGCCAACTAACAGGGTACACTGAAGCTTTCTTT.

The genes are TRBV19 and TRBJ2-6; TRBD1 is a possible D gene (5 bases). Germline V gene lookup returns CDR1 LNHDA and CDR2 SQIVND (reference sequence). The V and J ends lost 10 bases and 0 bases respectively, with 13 bases between them. There are 15 residues in the CDR3. The CDR3, as DNA: TGTGCCACTTCGGACACGAACTCTGGGGCCAACGTCCTGACTTTC. Its translation is CATSDTNSGANVLTF.

V usage is TRBV6-6 and J usage is TRBJ2-3; 8 bases map to TRBD1. From germline, CDR1 is MNHNY and CDR2 SVGAGI (reference sequence). The CDR3 totals 15 residues. J lost 2 bases, V lost 6 bases, and 7 bases had no gene match. In DNA form, the CDR3 reads TGTGCCAGCAGCCTGACAGGGGCTGACACAGATACGCAGTATTTT. It encodes CASSLTGADTDTQYF.

V is TRBV19 and J is TRBJ2-5, with a tentative D call TRBD2 (5 bases). CDR1 is LNHDA, CDR2 SQIVND, per germline (reference sequence). The CDR3 has 14 amino acids. Trimming shortened V by 5 bases and J by 2 bases, and 12 bases separated the two germline ends. CDR3 DNA sequence: TGTGCCAGTAGTCCTCCGCGGAGGCAAGAGACCCAGTACTTC. Translating it yields CASSPPRRQETQYF.

This clone is a singleton in its sample. This chain uses TRBV6-2 or TRBV6-3 with TRBJ1-5; possibly TRBD1 for D (6 bases). CDR1 and CDR2 (germline): MNHEY, SVGEGT. The CDR3 is 15 residues long. The germline V and J ends were trimmed by 2 bases and 6 bases, with 14 bases remaining between them. The CDR3 bases are TGTGCCAGCAGTTACGAGGGGAGGGGGGGTCAGCCCCAGCATTTT. Amino acid sequence: CASSYEGRGGQPQHF.

This clone appeared once. The chain links TRBV7-2 to TRBJ2-7, with D unresolved. The CDR3 covers 13 residues. Trimming pared 1 base from V and 3 bases from J, leaving 7 bases between. Germline-derived CDR1 and CDR2 are SGHTA and FQGNSA. The CDR3 sequence: CASSLGAGYEQYV. The CDR3 DNA reads as TGTGCCAGCAGCTTAGGGGCAGGCTACGAGCAGTACGTC.

This chain joins TRBV28 and TRBJ2-7, with TRBD2 matching 14 bases. CDR1 MDHEN and CDR2 SYDVKM come from the germline V gene. The J segment lost 5 bases and the V segment lost 5 bases, leaving 11 bases of the junction unmatched. The CDR3 contains 17 residues. The CDR3, as DNA: TGTGCCAGCAGTACCGGACTAGCGGGAGGTGGTCTCCACGAGCAGTACTTC. It yields the protein CASSTGLAGGGLHEQYF.

The CDR3, as DNA: TGTGCCAGCGGACAGGGGCCCTACAATGAGCAGTTCTTC. Amino acid sequence: CASGQGPYNEQFF. The chain uses TRBV6-5 and TRBJ2-1; TRBD1 matches 9 bases. Germline V gene data show CDR1 as MNHEY and CDR2 as SVGAGI. Trimming took 8 bases from V and 2 from J; bases not matched to a gene: 1. The CDR3 runs to 13 residues.

V usage is TRBV5-6 and J usage is TRBJ2-7; 8 nucleotides line up with TRBD1. V shed 0 bases, J shed 5 bases, and the junction held 10 bases outside the gene matches. CDR1 is SGHDT and CDR2 is YYEEEE in the germline V gene. The CDR3 sequence is 16 residues long. The CDR3, as DNA: TGTGCCAGCAGCTTGGGGGTACAGGGGGTCCTCAACGAGCAGTACTTC. This gives the protein CASSLGVQGVLNEQYF.

The chain is built from TRBV28 and TRBJ2-1; tentatively, D is TRBD2 (7 bases). The germline V gene has CDR1 MDHEN and CDR2 SYDVKM. Deletions cut 10 bases from V and 9 bases from J, with 31 bases between. The CDR3 consists of 17 residues. The CDR3 sequence is CATALLTRGRLRGEQFF. As DNA, the CDR3 is TGTGCCACCGCCCTCCTAACGCGGGGGCGCCTAAGGGGTGAGCAGTTCTTC.

The V gene is TRBV28, the J gene TRBJ2-1, with D uncertain. CDR1 and CDR2 (germline): MDHEN, SYDVKM. CDR3 length: 13 residues. The V gene lost 2 bases and the J gene lost 6 bases, with 8 bases spanning the gap. In DNA, the CDR3 is TGTGCCAGCAGTTTAATAGTGTTCAATGAGCAGTTCTTC. Protein: CASSLIVFNEQFF.

The chain has TRBV27 and TRBJ2-3; 10 nucleotides match TRBD2. Germline lookup yields CDR1 MNHEY and CDR2 SMNVEV (reference sequence). V lost 4 bases to trimming and J lost 4 bases; unmatched junction nucleotides: 8. There are 16 residues in the CDR3. The CDR3 here is CASSSTAGGRSDTQYF. In DNA form, the CDR3 reads TGTGCCAGCAGTTCCACAGCGGGGGGGCGTTCAGATACGCAGTATTTT.

The chain has TRBV10-3 and TRBJ1-5, with 9 positions matching TRBD1. The J segment lost 3 bases and the V segment lost 6 bases, leaving 9 bases of the junction unmatched. This CDR3 is 16 amino acids long. Germline CDR1 reads ENHRY; CDR2 reads SYGVKD. The CDR3 spells CAISEPGQGYNQPQHF. For the CDR3, the DNA is TGTGCCATCAGCGAACCGGGACAGGGATACAATCAGCCCCAGCATTTT.